One T cell receptor beta chain is described in this entry. Its antigen remains unidentified. Losses at the gene ends were 5 bases for V and 7 bases for J; bases not matched to a gene: 8. Germline loops: CDR1 SGHTA, CDR2 FQGNSA. The CDR3 has 15 residues. Clones were read by immunoSEQ multiplex PCR, and TCRdb kept only the in-frame ones, dropping some. Of 45,000 to 50,000 clones in the sample, about 88% were seen once. Recipients boosted at about 4 weeks or about 12 weeks are pooled. This entry comes from a study of T cell responses to AZD1222 COVID-19 vaccine. Study-level findings and limits: Repertoire samples came only from after the peak T cell response.

The chain is built from TRBV7-2 and TRBJ1-4; 9 nucleotides align to TRBD1. The sample in question was peripheral blood, obtained 28 days after the second AZD1222 dose. The clonotype comes from an adult who received the AZD1222 COVID-19 vaccine. CDR3 DNA: TGTGCCAGCAGCACCTACAGGGGGCAGGGTGAAAAACTGTTTTTT. It specifies CASSTYRGQGEKLFF.